One T cell receptor (beta chain) is described in this entry. The data belong to a study of T cells in Graves' hyperthyroidism and ophthalmopathy. Authors of the study amplified TCR beta CDR3 regions from RNA transcripts. The HTBI primer set drove a first-round RT-PCR of the TCR CDR3. TCRdb re-called the multiplex PCR reads through MiXCR, storing one row per CDR3 protein. The data show 500,000 to 650,000 distinct CDR3 sequences, about 20% seen once. The ends lost 6 bases at V and 5 bases at J; junction bases unmatched: 2. Germline CDR1 ENHRY, CDR2 SYGVKD. The CDR3 loop spans 12 amino acids. V gene TRBV10-3 combines with J gene TRBJ2-5; 8 bases match TRBD1. The sample comprised blood. The clonotype was recovered from a man in his forties or fifties with Graves' ophthalmopathy. The DNA for the CDR3 is TGTGCCATCAGGGACAGGGAGGAGACCCAGTACTTC. Its translation is CAIRDREETQYF.